These T cell receptor beta chains were read from a single sample in a study of OX40 agonist ivuxolimab in advanced cancers. Sequencing used immunoSEQ multiplex PCR; TCRdb keeps in-frame clones, though not all of them. The repertoire has 70,000 to 85,000 clones, 80% to 90% of them found once; the top ten carry approximately 2%. The source was CD4+ or CD8+ T cells sorted from blood, collected in a trial of the OX40 agonist ivuxolimab. These receptors came from an adult with an advanced solid tumor such as melanoma, head and neck, liver or kidney cancer. Both conserved end residues are part of each CDR3. Each record gives: D gene, clone size, J gene, V gene, CDR3 DNA, CDR3 protein. D genes are given only for firm matches. Part of the rows lack a size; the others show once, few, many or a class for expanded clones.

>TRBD1|NA|TRBJ1-4|TRBV6-1
TGTGCCAGCAGGACACAGGGGGCTAATGAAAAACTGTTTTTT
CASRTQGANEKLFF
>TRBD1|NA|TRBJ2-7|TRBV7-2
TGTGCCAGCAGCTTAACCGGGGACAGGGCGGCCGAGCAGTACTTC
CASSLTGDRAAEQYF
>TRBD1|NA|TRBJ2-5|TRBV7-8
TGTGCCAGCAGCTTAGAGAGCGGGCAGGGGGCAGAGACCCAGTACTTC
CASSLESGQGAETQYF
>TRBD1|NA|TRBJ1-4|TRBV7-2
TGTGCCAGCAGCCGGGACAGGGATGAAAAACTGTTTTTT
CASSRDRDEKLFF
>NA|NA|TRBJ1-1|TRBV2
TGTGCCAGCAGTCTCCCGGACAGCTACACTGAAGCTTTCTTT
CASSLPDSYTEAFF
>NA|NA|TRBJ1-5|TRBV10-2
TGCGCCAGCAGTGCGTTGGGCGATCAGCCCCAGCATTTT
CASSALGDQPQHF
>TRBD2|NA|TRBJ2-1|TRBV6-6
TGTGCCAGCAGTTCCCCGGGGGGAGGGGTCAATGAGCAGTTCTTC
CASSSPGGGVNEQFF
>NA|NA|TRBJ1-4|TRBV4-1
TGCGCCAGCAGACGGGCCTTTAATGAAAAACTGTTTTTT
CASRRAFNEKLFF
>NA|once|TRBJ1-5|TRBV15
TGTGCCACCAGTTCCATCATCTTTTTTGGCAATCAGCCCCAGCATTTT
CATSSIIFFGNQPQHF
>NA|NA|TRBJ2-1|TRBV7-3
TGTGCCAGCAGCTTCCCCCCTAGCATTGAGCAGTTCTTC
CASSFPPSIEQFF
>NA|NA|TRBJ1-6|TRBV6-1
TGTGCCAGCAGTGATGGGGGGGTTAATTCACCCCTCCACTTT
CASSDGGVNSPLHF
>NA|NA|TRBJ1-5|TRBV2
TGTGCCAGCAGCTCCTCGGGCAATCAGCCCCAGCATTTT
CASSSSGNQPQHF
>TRBD2|NA|TRBJ2-3|TRBV4-3
TGCGCCAGCAGCCAACGCTCCGTGGGGACTAGCGGGGGGGCGTTCGGCACAGATACGCAGTATTTT
CASSQRSVGTSGGAFGTDTQYF
>TRBD2|NA|TRBJ2-7|TRBV11-2
TGTGCCAGCAGCTTAGTTCCGACTAGCGGGAGTCGGGCCTACGAGCAGTACTTC
CASSLVPTSGSRAYEQYF
>NA|NA|TRBJ1-4|TRBV6-5
TGTGCCAGCAGTTCTGAAGGGGCCGCAACTAATGAAAAACTGTTTTTT
CASSSEGAATNEKLFF
>NA|NA|TRBJ2-3|TRBV23-1
TGCGCCAGCAGTCAAACCCGGGACAAGGGAGGCACAGATACGCAGTATTTT
CASSQTRDKGGTDTQYF
>TRBD2|NA|TRBJ2-4|TRBV29-1
TGCAGCGTTGTACGGGCGGGGGGCGGCATTCAGTACTTC
CSVVRAGGGIQYF
>NA|NA|TRBJ1-6|TRBV7-2
TGTGCCAGCAGTTCCACTAGCTCCTATAATTCACCCCTCCACTTT
CASSSTSSYNSPLHF
>TRBD1|NA|TRBJ1-2|TRBV2
TGTGCCAGCAGTCAACAGGGGGTCGGGTATGGCTACACCTTC
CASSQQGVGYGYTF
>NA|NA|TRBJ1-1|TRBV6-6
TGTGCCAGCAGAACCGAAATGAACACTGAAGCTTTCTTT
CASRTEMNTEAFF
>TRBD2|NA|TRBJ2-1|TRBV29-1
TGCAGCGTGACCGGGACTAGTATCTACAATGAGCAGTTCTTC
CSVTGTSIYNEQFF
>NA|NA|TRBJ1-5|TRBV28
TGTGCCAGCAGTTCCCCAGGTGCCTACAATCAGCCCCAGCATTTT
CASSSPGAYNQPQHF
>TRBD1|NA|TRBJ1-2|TRBV5-4
TGTGCCAGCAGTCAGGGACAGATCTATGGCTACACCTTC
CASSQGQIYGYTF
>TRBD1|NA|TRBJ2-2|TRBV7-3
TGTGCCAGCAGGCGGACAGGGGGCAACACCGGGGAGCTGTTTTTT
CASRRTGGNTGELFF
>NA|NA|TRBJ1-4|TRBV21-1
TGTGCCAGCAGCAGACGGACAACTAATGAAAAACTGTTTTTT
CASSRRTTNEKLFF
>NA|NA|TRBJ1-5|TRBV4-3
TGCGCCAGCAGCCAAGATGGTGGGAAAGGTCAGCCCCAGCATTTT
CASSQDGGKGQPQHF
>NA|few|TRBJ1-4|TRBV19
TGTGCCAGTTTTAATGAAAAACTGTTTTTT
CASFNEKLFF
>NA|NA|TRBJ2-3|TRBV7-3
TGTGCCAGCAGCTTAGAGGGGGGATCCGACGTGAATACGCAGTATTTT
CASSLEGGSDVNTQYF
>NA|NA|TRBJ1-6|TRBV7-2
TGTGCCAGCAGCTTATCCCCGGGGGCGGATTCACCCCTCCACTTT
CASSLSPGADSPLHF
>NA|NA|TRBJ2-3|TRBV18
TGTGCCAGCTCACCGGGGGATACGCAGTATTTT
CASSPGDTQYF
>TRBD1|NA|TRBJ2-2|TRBV27
TGTGCCAGCAGTTTGTCGGGGACAGGGATTTGGGGGGAGCTGTTTTTT
CASSLSGTGIWGELFF
>NA|NA|TRBJ2-7|TRBV6-5
TGTGCCAGCAGTTACCAAATGCCTACAGGGTCCGAGCAGTACTTC
CASSYQMPTGSEQYF
>NA|once|TRBJ1-4|TRBV5-1
TGCGTCAGCAGTCTCGTTTCCGGGGCGGATGAAAAACTGTTTTTT
CVSSLVSGADEKLFF
>NA|NA|TRBJ1-3|TRBV19
TGTGCCAGTAGTCTGGCGGGCACTGGAAACACCATATATTTT
CASSLAGTGNTIYF
>NA|NA|TRBJ1-3|TRBV6-1
TGTGCCAGCAGCGAAACCTCTCCAGGGTCTGGAAACACCATATATTTT
CASSETSPGSGNTIYF
>NA|NA|TRBJ1-4|TRBV5-1
TGCGCCAGCAGCTACGGTTTCCGGTCTGAAAAACTGTTTTTT
CASSYGFRSEKLFF
>TRBD2|NA|TRBJ2-7|TRBV29-1
TGCAGCGCCGCGCCCTTTGGGGAGGGCGAGCAGTACTTC
CSAAPFGEGEQYF
>NA|NA|TRBJ2-1|TRBV28
TGTGCCAGCAGCCGAGGGCAGGGGGGCTCCTACAATGAGCAGTTCTTC
CASSRGQGGSYNEQFF
>TRBD1|NA|TRBJ2-7|TRBV4-2
TGTGCCAGCAGCCAAGATCTACCGGGACAGGGGGTCTCCTTGGAGCAGTACTTC
CASSQDLPGQGVSLEQYF
>NA|few|TRBJ2-3|TRBV5-1
TGCGCCAGCAGCGATAATATCGGGGCCCCCACAGATACGCAGTATTTT
CASSDNIGAPTDTQYF
>TRBD1|NA|TRBJ1-2|TRBV4-1
TGCGCCAGCAGCCATGGGCAAGGGGGCGAACCTTCCCTCTATGGCTACACCTTC
CASSHGQGGEPSLYGYTF
>NA|NA|TRBJ2-5|TRBV4-2
TGTGCCAGCAGCCAAGATCTAAGTTGGGCCAAAGAGACCCAGTACTTC
CASSQDLSWAKETQYF
>NA|NA|TRBJ2-3|TRBV6-5
TGTGCCAGCAGTCCAAGGGGGTCTAGCACAGATACGCAGTATTTT
CASSPRGSSTDTQYF
>TRBD1|NA|TRBJ2-3|TRBV25-1
TGTGCCAGCAGTCCCCCCGGGACAGGCACAGATACGCAGTATTTT
CASSPPGTGTDTQYF
>NA|NA|TRBJ1-1|TRBV5-1
TGCGCCAGCAGCTTGGTCGGAACTGAAGCTTTCTTT
CASSLVGTEAFF
>NA|once|TRBJ2-7|TRBV6-5
TGTGCCAGCAGTCGTCAGATCGCCTACGAGCAGTACTTC
CASSRQIAYEQYF
>NA|NA|TRBJ1-3|TRBV5-1
TGCGCCAGCAGCTTGGAATCAGGCCTCTCTGGAAACACCATATATTTT
CASSLESGLSGNTIYF
>NA|NA|TRBJ2-1|TRBV21-1
TGTGCCAGCAGCAAAGGAACGTCTTACAATGAGCAGTTCTTC
CASSKGTSYNEQFF
>NA|few|TRBJ1-1|TRBV25-1
TGTGCCAGCAGTGGATACAGGGAAAACACTGAAGCTTTCTTT
CASSGYRENTEAFF